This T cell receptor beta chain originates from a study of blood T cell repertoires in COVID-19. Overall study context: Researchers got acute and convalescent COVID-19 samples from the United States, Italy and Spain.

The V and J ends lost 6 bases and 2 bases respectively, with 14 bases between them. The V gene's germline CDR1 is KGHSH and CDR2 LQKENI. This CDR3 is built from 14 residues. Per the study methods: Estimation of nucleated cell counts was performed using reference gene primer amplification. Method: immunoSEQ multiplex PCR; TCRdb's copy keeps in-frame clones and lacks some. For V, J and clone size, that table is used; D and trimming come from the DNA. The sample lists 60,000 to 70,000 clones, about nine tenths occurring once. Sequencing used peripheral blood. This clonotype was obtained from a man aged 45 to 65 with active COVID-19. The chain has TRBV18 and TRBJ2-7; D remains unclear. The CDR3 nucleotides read TGTGCCAGCTCCCCCTCGTTGGGCGCCTACGAGCAGTACTTC. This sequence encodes CASSPSLGAYEQYF.